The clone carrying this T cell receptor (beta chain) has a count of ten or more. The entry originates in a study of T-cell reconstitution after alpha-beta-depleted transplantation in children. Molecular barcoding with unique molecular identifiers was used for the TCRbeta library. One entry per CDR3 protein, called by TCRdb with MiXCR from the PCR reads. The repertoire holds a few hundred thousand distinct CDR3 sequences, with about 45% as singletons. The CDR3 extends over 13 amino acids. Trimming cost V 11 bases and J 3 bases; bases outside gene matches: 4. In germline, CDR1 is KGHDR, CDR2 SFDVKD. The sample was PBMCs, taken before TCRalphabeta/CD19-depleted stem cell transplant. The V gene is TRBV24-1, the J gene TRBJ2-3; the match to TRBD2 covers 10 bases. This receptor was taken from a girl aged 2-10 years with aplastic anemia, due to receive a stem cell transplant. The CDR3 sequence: CAIQTSGTDTQYF. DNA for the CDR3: TGTGCCATCCAGACTAGCGGGACAGATACGCAGTATTTT.